This T cell receptor (beta chain) stems from a study of blood T cell repertoires in COVID-19. V was clipped by 3 bases and J by 2 bases, with 13 bases between them. The CDR3 length is 16 residues. In germline, CDR1 is SEHNR, CDR2 FQNEAQ (reference sequence). In the original processing: Quantification of nucleated cells was approximated via reference gene primer amplification. Profiling relied on immunoSEQ multiplex PCR, and the TCRdb table lists in-frame clones only, not all of them. The V and J calls and clone size were taken over from that table, and D and trimming were inferred from the DNA. The sample carries almost 250,000 clones, 75% to 90% recorded once. Recruitment covered over 20 US areas and drew participants whose ages spanned roughly 18 to 100 years.

Sequencing input: PBMCs or T cells enriched from blood (not recorded which). The TCR sequence derives from a woman aged 30 to 39 who had recovered from COVID-19. The chain combines TRBV7-9 with TRBJ1-4; D uncertain. CDR3 in amino acids: CASSLVREGTNEKLFF. The CDR3, as DNA: TGTGCCAGCAGCTTGGTGAGGGAAGGGACTAATGAAAAACTGTTTTTT.